This T cell receptor (beta chain) is drawn from a study of vaccination and CD4 T cells after COVID-19. Study-level background: The makeup of the convalescents was six males and four females, two of them Hispanic.

The study sequenced cultured CD4+ T cell DNA using the Oncomine TCR Beta short-read assay. Each CDR3 protein is one row after TCRdb ran MiXCR on the PCR reads. The sample contains about 9,900 distinct CDR3 sequences, 34% of which appear only once. The V gene lost 6 bases and the J gene lost 7 bases, with 18 bases spanning the gap. The CDR3 runs 14 residues. Stated treatment: approximately 11-day PBMC culture with coronavirus spike peptide pools or control peptides (ViraFEST assay). Researchers collected the unexposed donor's CD4+ T cells before the COVID-19 pandemic (2011-2018). This clonotype was observed a handful of times. Its antigen is not identified.

The TCR sequence derives from a human donor in good health. Sequencing was carried out using CD4+ T cells from blood, cultured in vitro. The rearrangement joins TRBV12-3 or TRBV12-4 to TRBJ1-2, with D possibly TRBD1 on 5 matching bases. The CDR3 spells CASSSGRGGLGYTF. In DNA, the CDR3 is TGTGCCAGCAGCTCCGGGCGGGGCGGGCTTGGCTACACCTTC.